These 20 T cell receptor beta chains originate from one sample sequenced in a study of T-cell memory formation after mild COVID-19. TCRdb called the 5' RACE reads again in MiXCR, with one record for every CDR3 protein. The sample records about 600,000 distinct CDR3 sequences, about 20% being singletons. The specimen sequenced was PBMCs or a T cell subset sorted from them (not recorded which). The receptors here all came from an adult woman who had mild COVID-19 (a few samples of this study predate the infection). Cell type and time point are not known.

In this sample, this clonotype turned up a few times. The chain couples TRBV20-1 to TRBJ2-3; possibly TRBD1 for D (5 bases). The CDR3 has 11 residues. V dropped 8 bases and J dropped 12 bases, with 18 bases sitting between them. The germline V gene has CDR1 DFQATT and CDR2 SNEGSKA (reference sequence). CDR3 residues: CSIPFFDSQYF. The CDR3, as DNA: TGCAGTATCCCTTTCTTCGACAGTCAGTATTTT.

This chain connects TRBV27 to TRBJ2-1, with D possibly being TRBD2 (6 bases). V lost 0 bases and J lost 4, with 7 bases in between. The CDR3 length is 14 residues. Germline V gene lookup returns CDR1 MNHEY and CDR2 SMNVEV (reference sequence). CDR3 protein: CASSLSGLYNEQFF. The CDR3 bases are TGTGCCAGCAGTTTATCGGGACTTTACAATGAGCAGTTCTTC.

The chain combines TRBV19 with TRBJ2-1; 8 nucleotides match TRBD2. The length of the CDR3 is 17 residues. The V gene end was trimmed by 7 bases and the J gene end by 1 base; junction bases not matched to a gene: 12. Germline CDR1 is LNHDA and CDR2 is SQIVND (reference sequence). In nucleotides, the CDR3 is TGTGCCAGTAATGCCCGGGAGGGCCTTGGGTCCTACAATGAGCAGTTCTTC. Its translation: CASNAREGLGSYNEQFF.

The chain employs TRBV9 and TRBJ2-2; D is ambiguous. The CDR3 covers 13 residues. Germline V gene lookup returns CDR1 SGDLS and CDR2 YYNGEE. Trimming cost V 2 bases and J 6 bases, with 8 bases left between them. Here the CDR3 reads CASSVVTAGELFF. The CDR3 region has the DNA TGTGCCAGCAGCGTGGTGACTGCCGGGGAGCTGTTTTTT.

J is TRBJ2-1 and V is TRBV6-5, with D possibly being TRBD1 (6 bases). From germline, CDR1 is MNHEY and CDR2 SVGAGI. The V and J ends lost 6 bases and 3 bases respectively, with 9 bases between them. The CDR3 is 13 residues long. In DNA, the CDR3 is TGTGCCAGCAGGGACAGCCACTACAATGAGCAGTTCTTC. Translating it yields CASRDSHYNEQFF.

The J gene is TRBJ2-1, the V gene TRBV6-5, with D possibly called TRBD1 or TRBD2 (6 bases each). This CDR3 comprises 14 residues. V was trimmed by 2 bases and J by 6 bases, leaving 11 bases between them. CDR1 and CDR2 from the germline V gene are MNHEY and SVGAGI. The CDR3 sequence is CASSYKQGGNEQFF. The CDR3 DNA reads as TGTGCCAGCAGTTACAAACAGGGAGGCAATGAGCAGTTCTTC.

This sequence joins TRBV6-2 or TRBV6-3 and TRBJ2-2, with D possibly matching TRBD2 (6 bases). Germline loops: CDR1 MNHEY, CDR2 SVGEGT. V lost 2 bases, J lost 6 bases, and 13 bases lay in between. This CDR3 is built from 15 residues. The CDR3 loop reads CASSYSRAGAGELFF. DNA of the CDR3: TGTGCCAGCAGTTACAGTCGAGCGGGCGCCGGGGAGCTGTTTTTT.

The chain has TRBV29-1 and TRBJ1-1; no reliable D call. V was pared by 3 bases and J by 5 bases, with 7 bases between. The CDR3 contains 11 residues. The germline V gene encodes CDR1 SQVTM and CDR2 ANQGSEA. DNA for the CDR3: TGCAGCGTTGATGCAGGAACTGAAGCTTTCTTT. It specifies CSVDAGTEAFF.

The CDR3 spells CASSFIPAETATNEQFF. The CDR3 DNA reads TGTGCCAGCAGCTTTATCCCTGCCGAAACGGCTACCAATGAGCAGTTCTTC. V usage is TRBV7-8 and J usage is TRBJ2-1; no firm D call. Trimming cost V 3 bases and J 6 bases, with 21 bases left between them. The CDR3 is 17 amino acids. Looked up from germline, CDR1 is SGHVS and CDR2 is FQNEAQ.

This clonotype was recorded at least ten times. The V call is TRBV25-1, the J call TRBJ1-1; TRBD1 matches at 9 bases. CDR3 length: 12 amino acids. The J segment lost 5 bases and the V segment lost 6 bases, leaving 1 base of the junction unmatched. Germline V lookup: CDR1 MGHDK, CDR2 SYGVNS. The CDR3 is CASRTGGTEAFF. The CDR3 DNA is TGTGCCAGCAGGACAGGGGGGACTGAAGCTTTCTTT.

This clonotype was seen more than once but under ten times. CDR3 nucleotides: TGTGCCAGCTCCGACGGCAGGCGGGACCAAGAGACCCAGTACTTC. It specifies CASSDGRRDQETQYF. The chain carries TRBV18 and TRBJ2-5; a possible D gene is TRBD2 (5 bases). The CDR3 covers 15 residues. The germline V gene has CDR1 KGHSH and CDR2 LQKENI. V lost 6 bases and J 0 bases, leaving 14 bases between the germline ends.

CDR3 in DNA: TGTGCCAGCTCGGGACCGGACACGAACACCGGGGAGCTGTTTTTT. Amino acid sequence: CASSGPDTNTGELFF. The chain couples TRBV18 to TRBJ2-2; D may match TRBD1 or TRBD2 (5 bases each). Trimming removed 6 bases from V and 0 bases from J, with 11 bases in between. The CDR3 is 15 amino acids. Germline V gives CDR1 KGHSH, CDR2 LQKENI.

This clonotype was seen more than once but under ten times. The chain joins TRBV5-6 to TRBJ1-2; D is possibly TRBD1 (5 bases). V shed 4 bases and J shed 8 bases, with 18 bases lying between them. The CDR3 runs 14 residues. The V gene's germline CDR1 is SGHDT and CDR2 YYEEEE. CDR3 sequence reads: CASSSGLRDWGYTF. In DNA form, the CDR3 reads TGTGCCAGCAGCAGCGGACTCAGGGATTGGGGCTACACCTTC.

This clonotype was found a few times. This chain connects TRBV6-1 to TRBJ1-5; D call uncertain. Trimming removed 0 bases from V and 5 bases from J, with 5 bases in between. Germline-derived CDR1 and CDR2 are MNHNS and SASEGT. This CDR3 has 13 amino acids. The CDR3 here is CASSEAPDQPQHF. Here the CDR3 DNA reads TGTGCCAGCAGTGAAGCTCCCGATCAGCCCCAGCATTTT.

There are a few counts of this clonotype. The DNA for the CDR3 is TGCGCCAGCAGCGTAGACAGGGAAGATGGCTACGAGCAGTACTTC. It is translated as CASSVDREDGYEQYF. The rearrangement joins TRBV5-1 to TRBJ2-7, with 7 bases matching TRBD1. J lost 3 bases, V lost 4 bases, and 10 bases had no gene match. CDR1 is SGHRS, CDR2 YFSETQ, per germline. This CDR3 has 15 amino acids.

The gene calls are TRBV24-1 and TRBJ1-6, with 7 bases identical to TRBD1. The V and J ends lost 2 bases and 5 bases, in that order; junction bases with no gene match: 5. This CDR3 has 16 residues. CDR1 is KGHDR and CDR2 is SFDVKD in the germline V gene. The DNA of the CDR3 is TGTGCCACCAGTGATTCCGGCAGGGGGAATAATTCACCCCTCCACTTT. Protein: CATSDSGRGNNSPLHF.

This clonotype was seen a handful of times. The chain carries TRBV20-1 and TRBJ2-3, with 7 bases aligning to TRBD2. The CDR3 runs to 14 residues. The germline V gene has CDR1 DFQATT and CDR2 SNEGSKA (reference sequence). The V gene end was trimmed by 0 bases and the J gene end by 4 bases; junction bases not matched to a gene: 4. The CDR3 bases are TGCAGTGCTAGAGATCGGCTAGCGGCAGATACGCAGTATTTT. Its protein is CSARDRLAADTQYF.

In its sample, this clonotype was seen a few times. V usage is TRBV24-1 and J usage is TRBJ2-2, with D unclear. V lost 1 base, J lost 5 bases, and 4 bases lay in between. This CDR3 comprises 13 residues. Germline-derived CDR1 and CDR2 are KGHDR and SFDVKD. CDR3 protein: CATSDFYTGELFF. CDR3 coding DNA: TGTGCCACCAGTGATTTCTATACCGGGGAGCTGTTTTTT.

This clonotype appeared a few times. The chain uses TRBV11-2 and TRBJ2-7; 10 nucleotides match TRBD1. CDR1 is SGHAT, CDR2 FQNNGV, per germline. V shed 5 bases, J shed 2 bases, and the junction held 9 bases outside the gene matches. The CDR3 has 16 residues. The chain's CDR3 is CASSAGQGFGAYEQYF. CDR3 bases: TGTGCCAGCAGCGCGGGACAGGGGTTTGGGGCCTACGAGCAGTACTTC.

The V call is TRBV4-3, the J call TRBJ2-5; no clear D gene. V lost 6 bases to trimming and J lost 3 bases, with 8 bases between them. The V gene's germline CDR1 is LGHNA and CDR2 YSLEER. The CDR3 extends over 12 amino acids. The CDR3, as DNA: TGCGCCAGCAGTGGGGTAGAAGAGACCCAGTACTTC. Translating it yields CASSGVEETQYF.